This entry lists 19 T cell receptor beta chains sequenced from one sample in a study of blood T cell repertoires in COVID-19. Using immunoSEQ multiplex PCR, the repertoire was profiled, and TCRdb retains in-frame clones only, with some absent. There are about 190,000 clones in the sample; around 90% occur only once, and 0.62% lies in the top ten. The sample was peripheral blood. The receptors originated from a man aged 45-60 years with acute or convalescent COVID-19.

The chain joins TRBV7-3 to TRBJ2-5; D not certain. The germline V gene encodes CDR1 SGHTA and CDR2 FQGTGA. Between the trimmed V and J ends, which lost 3 bases and 4 bases, there was a span of 6 bases. This CDR3 comprises 12 residues. Written as DNA, the CDR3 is TGTGCCAGCAGCTTGAGAGGAGAGACCCAGTACTTC. This translates into CASSLRGETQYF.

Only one count was recorded for this clone. The gene calls are TRBV7-6 and TRBJ2-1, with 8 bases lining up with TRBD2. The CDR3 is made up of 15 amino acids. Germline V gene data show CDR1 as SGHVS and CDR2 as FNYEAQ. Losses at the gene ends were 5 bases for V and 0 bases for J; bases not matched to a gene: 3. CDR3 residues: CASSLSGSSYNEQFF. The DNA for the CDR3 is TGTGCCAGCAGCCTCAGCGGGAGCTCCTACAATGAGCAGTTCTTC.

J is TRBJ2-2 and V is TRBV11-2; perhaps TRBD1 as D (5 bases). This CDR3 contains 15 residues. V shed 5 bases and J shed 2 bases, with 12 bases lying between them. Germline-derived CDR1 and CDR2 are SGHAT and FQNNGV. CDR3 sequence (DNA): TGTGCCAGCAGCCCTCAGGGATCCAACACCGGGGAGCTGTTTTTT. This codes for CASSPQGSNTGELFF.

The V gene is TRBV24-1, the J gene TRBJ2-3; 12 nucleotides match TRBD2. The CDR3 length is 16 residues. With V trimmed by 6 bases and J by 4 bases, 7 bases remained unmatched. The germline V gene encodes CDR1 KGHDR and CDR2 SFDVKD. The DNA of the CDR3 is TGTGCCACCAGTAGACTAGCGGGGGAAGGCGCAGATACGCAGTATTTT. Translation: CATSRLAGEGADTQYF.

V gene TRBV7-7 combines with J gene TRBJ2-7, with 7 positions matching TRBD2. Trimming cost V 1 base and J 7 bases; bases outside gene matches: 13. The CDR3 sequence is 16 residues long. Germline lookup yields CDR1 SSHAT and CDR2 FNYEAQ (reference sequence). This CDR3 reads CASSLGPSGSEGEQYF. CDR3 bases: TGTGCCAGCAGCTTAGGACCTAGCGGATCCGAGGGGGAGCAGTACTTC. The variable domain in full, with the rest retrieved from reference TRBV7-7 and TRBJ2-7, is GAGVSQSPRYKVTKRGQDVTLRCDPISSHATLYWYQQALGQGPEFLTYFNYEAQPDKSGLPSDRFSAERPEGSISTLTIQRTEQRDSAMYRCASSLGPSGSEGEQYFGPGTRLTVT.

In its sample, this clone was seen a few times. This sequence joins TRBV4-2 and TRBJ1-1; 7 nucleotides match TRBD1. The V and J ends lost 0 bases and 0 bases, in that order; junction bases with no gene match: 4. Per germline, CDR1 LGHNA and CDR2 YNFKEQ. The CDR3 is 16 residues long. CDR3 sequence reads: CASSQEGQRLNTEAFF. The CDR3, as DNA: TGTGCCAGCAGCCAAGAGGGACAGCGGTTGAACACTGAAGCTTTCTTT.

The genes are TRBV7-2 and TRBJ2-5; tentative D call: TRBD2 (6 bases). Germline assignment: CDR1 SGHTA and CDR2 FQGNSA. V shed 1 base and J shed 5 bases, with 11 bases lying between them. The CDR3 is 14 residues long. CDR3 nucleotides: TGTGCCAGCAGCTTAGACGGGAGAGGTGAGACCCAGTACTTC. It encodes CASSLDGRGETQYF.

V is TRBV2 and J is TRBJ2-5; D gene ambiguous. The V gene's germline CDR1 is SNHLY and CDR2 FYNNEI. V was trimmed by 0 bases and J by 4 bases, leaving 12 bases between them. There are 15 residues in the CDR3. In DNA form, the CDR3 reads TGTGCCAGCAGTGAAGCGCTGGCCTCCCGAGAGACCCAGTACTTC. Translation: CASSEALASRETQYF. Based on the CDR3 plus reference TRBV2 and TRBJ2-5, the full variable domain is EPEVTQTPSHQVTQMGQEVILRCVPISNHLYFYWYRQILGQKVEFLVSFYNNEISEKSEIFDDQFSVERPDGSNFTLKIRSTKLEDSAMYFCASSEALASRETQYFGPGTRLLVL.

This chain uses TRBV18 with TRBJ1-1; D unresolved. CDR3 length equals 14 residues. Germline values: CDR1 KGHSH, CDR2 LQKENI. The V and J ends lost 3 bases and 3 bases respectively, with 11 bases between them. The CDR3 nucleotides read TGTGCCAGCTCACCGGCCCCCGGGGACACTGAAGCTTTCTTT. This gives the protein CASSPAPGDTEAFF.

With regard to this clone: Other DNA sequences in this specimen translate into the identical CDR3. The rearrangement joins TRBV5-1 to TRBJ2-3, with 11 bases aligning to TRBD2. Germline V lookup: CDR1 SGHRS, CDR2 YFSETQ. J was trimmed by 0 bases and V by 4 bases; bases with no gene match: 4. The CDR3 has 16 residues. Here the CDR3 reads CASSPGTSGSTDTQYF. In DNA form, the CDR3 reads TGCGCCAGCAGCCCTGGGACTAGCGGTAGCACAGATACGCAGTATTTT. Using reference TRBV5-1 and TRBJ2-3 for the parts outside the CDR3, the full variable domain is KAGVTQTPRYLIKTRGQQVTLSCSPISGHRSVSWYQQTPGQGLQFLFEYFSETQRNKGNFPGRFSGRQFSNSRSEMNVSTLELGDSALYLCASSPGTSGSTDTQYFGPGTRLTVL.

The chain recombines TRBV7-6 with TRBJ2-2; TRBD1 agrees at 7 bases. Trimming cost V 0 bases and J 5 bases; bases outside gene matches: 3. The germline V gene encodes CDR1 SGHVS and CDR2 FNYEAQ. This CDR3 comprises 15 residues. The CDR3 nucleotides read TGTGCCAGCAGCTTAGCAGGGGGCCGTACCGGGGAGCTGTTTTTT. This codes for CASSLAGGRTGELFF.

The gene calls are TRBV27 and TRBJ1-1, with D tentatively TRBD1 (6 bases). This CDR3 contains 14 residues. V gave up 5 bases and J gave up 0 bases, with 10 bases separating them. In germline, CDR1 is MNHEY, CDR2 SMNVEV (reference sequence). CDR3 amino acids: CASSHRAMNTEAFF. CDR3 in DNA: TGTGCCAGCAGTCACAGGGCCATGAACACTGAAGCTTTCTTT.

The chain links TRBV6-1 to TRBJ1-6; TRBD1 is a possible D gene (6 bases). Per germline, CDR1 MNHNS and CDR2 SASEGT. The V end lost 2 bases, the J end lost 7 bases, and 12 bases lay between the germline ends. CDR3 length: 15 amino acids. CDR3 amino acids: CASSEHRARNSPLHF. In DNA, the CDR3 is TGTGCCAGCAGTGAACACAGGGCGAGGAATTCACCCCTCCACTTT.

This rearrangement joins TRBV6-6 to TRBJ2-3; 9 nucleotides agree with TRBD1. Per the germline V gene, CDR1 is MNHNY and CDR2 is SVGAGI (reference sequence). This CDR3 is built from 15 residues. V trimming: 4 bases; J trimming: 6 bases; junction bases outside the gene matches: 8. CDR3: CASSSQGAWGDTQYF. CDR3 sequence (DNA): TGTGCCAGCAGTTCACAGGGGGCGTGGGGGGATACGCAGTATTTT.

This chain joins TRBV5-1 and TRBJ1-6, with D unresolved. There are 12 residues in the CDR3. V was shortened by 4 bases and J by 14 bases, with 13 bases between the two germline ends. CDR1 is SGHRS and CDR2 is YFSETQ in the germline V gene. CDR3 bases: TGCGCCAGCAGCAGTTTGGAGGGCGCCCTCCACTTT. The encoded protein is CASSSLEGALHF.

This chain joins TRBV5-1 and TRBJ2-2; D call uncertain. This CDR3 comprises 14 residues. Per germline, CDR1 SGHRS and CDR2 YFSETQ. V lost 4 bases, J lost 5 bases, and 12 bases lay in between. This CDR3 reads CASSLGVTTGELFF. The CDR3 DNA is TGCGCCAGCAGCCTAGGTGTCACGACCGGGGAGCTGTTTTTT.

CDR3 DNA sequence: TGTGCCAGCAGCTTTGCAGGGTTCTTGGAGACCCAGTACTTC. Translated: CASSFAGFLETQYF. The chain recombines TRBV7-6 with TRBJ2-5, with a weak D call TRBD1 (5 bases). The V gene's germline CDR1 is SGHVS and CDR2 FNYEAQ. With 3 bases removed from V and 5 bases from J, the gap between germline ends came to 13 bases. This CDR3 has 14 residues.

The count of this clone is one. This rearrangement joins TRBV24-1 to TRBJ2-3; 9 bases are a match to TRBD2. CDR1 and CDR2 (germline): KGHDR, SFDVKD. The CDR3 is made up of 15 amino acids. The V and J ends lost 3 bases and 4 bases, in that order; junction bases with no gene match: 4. Here the CDR3 reads CATSDGGRAADTQYF. CDR3 bases: TGTGCCACCAGTGATGGCGGGAGGGCCGCAGATACGCAGTATTTT.

The rearrangement links TRBV29-1 to TRBJ1-2; 10 bases are a match to TRBD1. V trimming: 8 bases; J trimming: 7 bases; junction bases outside the gene matches: 10. The length of the CDR3 is 13 residues. From germline, CDR1 is SQVTM and CDR2 ANQGSEA. The CDR3 is CSIPRQGAAGYTF. The DNA of the CDR3 is TGCAGCATTCCCCGACAGGGGGCCGCTGGCTACACCTTC.